This TCR beta chain was found in a study of T cells after yellow fever vaccination. General observations from the study: Primary-vaccination clones mostly resurfaced post-booster (about 96% CD4, 75% to 90% CD8). Abundant clonotypes from the bulk population could contaminate FACS-sorted repertoires.

The table lists this clonotype with many counts. Its antigen is currently unknown. 5'RACE template switching added a universal primer site and UMIs to TCR cDNA. TCRdb processed the 5' RACE reads anew with MiXCR; each CDR3 protein has one entry. The sample lists 400,000 or so distinct CDR3 sequences; approximately 10% were seen once. Germline V gene data show CDR1 as DFQATT and CDR2 as SNEGSKA (reference sequence). The CDR3 is 15 residues long. With V trimmed by 6 bases and J by 1 base, 11 bases remained unmatched. The J gene is TRBJ1-1, the V gene TRBV20-1, with 7 bases that match TRBD1. Here the sequenced sample was PBMCs, taken on the day of the first yellow fever vaccination. The receptor comes from a man younger than 30 who received the YFV17D yellow fever vaccine. CDR3 in DNA: TGCAGTGCCCGACAGGGTAGGAGGGAGAACACTGAAGCTTTCTTT. This encodes CSARQGRRENTEAFF.